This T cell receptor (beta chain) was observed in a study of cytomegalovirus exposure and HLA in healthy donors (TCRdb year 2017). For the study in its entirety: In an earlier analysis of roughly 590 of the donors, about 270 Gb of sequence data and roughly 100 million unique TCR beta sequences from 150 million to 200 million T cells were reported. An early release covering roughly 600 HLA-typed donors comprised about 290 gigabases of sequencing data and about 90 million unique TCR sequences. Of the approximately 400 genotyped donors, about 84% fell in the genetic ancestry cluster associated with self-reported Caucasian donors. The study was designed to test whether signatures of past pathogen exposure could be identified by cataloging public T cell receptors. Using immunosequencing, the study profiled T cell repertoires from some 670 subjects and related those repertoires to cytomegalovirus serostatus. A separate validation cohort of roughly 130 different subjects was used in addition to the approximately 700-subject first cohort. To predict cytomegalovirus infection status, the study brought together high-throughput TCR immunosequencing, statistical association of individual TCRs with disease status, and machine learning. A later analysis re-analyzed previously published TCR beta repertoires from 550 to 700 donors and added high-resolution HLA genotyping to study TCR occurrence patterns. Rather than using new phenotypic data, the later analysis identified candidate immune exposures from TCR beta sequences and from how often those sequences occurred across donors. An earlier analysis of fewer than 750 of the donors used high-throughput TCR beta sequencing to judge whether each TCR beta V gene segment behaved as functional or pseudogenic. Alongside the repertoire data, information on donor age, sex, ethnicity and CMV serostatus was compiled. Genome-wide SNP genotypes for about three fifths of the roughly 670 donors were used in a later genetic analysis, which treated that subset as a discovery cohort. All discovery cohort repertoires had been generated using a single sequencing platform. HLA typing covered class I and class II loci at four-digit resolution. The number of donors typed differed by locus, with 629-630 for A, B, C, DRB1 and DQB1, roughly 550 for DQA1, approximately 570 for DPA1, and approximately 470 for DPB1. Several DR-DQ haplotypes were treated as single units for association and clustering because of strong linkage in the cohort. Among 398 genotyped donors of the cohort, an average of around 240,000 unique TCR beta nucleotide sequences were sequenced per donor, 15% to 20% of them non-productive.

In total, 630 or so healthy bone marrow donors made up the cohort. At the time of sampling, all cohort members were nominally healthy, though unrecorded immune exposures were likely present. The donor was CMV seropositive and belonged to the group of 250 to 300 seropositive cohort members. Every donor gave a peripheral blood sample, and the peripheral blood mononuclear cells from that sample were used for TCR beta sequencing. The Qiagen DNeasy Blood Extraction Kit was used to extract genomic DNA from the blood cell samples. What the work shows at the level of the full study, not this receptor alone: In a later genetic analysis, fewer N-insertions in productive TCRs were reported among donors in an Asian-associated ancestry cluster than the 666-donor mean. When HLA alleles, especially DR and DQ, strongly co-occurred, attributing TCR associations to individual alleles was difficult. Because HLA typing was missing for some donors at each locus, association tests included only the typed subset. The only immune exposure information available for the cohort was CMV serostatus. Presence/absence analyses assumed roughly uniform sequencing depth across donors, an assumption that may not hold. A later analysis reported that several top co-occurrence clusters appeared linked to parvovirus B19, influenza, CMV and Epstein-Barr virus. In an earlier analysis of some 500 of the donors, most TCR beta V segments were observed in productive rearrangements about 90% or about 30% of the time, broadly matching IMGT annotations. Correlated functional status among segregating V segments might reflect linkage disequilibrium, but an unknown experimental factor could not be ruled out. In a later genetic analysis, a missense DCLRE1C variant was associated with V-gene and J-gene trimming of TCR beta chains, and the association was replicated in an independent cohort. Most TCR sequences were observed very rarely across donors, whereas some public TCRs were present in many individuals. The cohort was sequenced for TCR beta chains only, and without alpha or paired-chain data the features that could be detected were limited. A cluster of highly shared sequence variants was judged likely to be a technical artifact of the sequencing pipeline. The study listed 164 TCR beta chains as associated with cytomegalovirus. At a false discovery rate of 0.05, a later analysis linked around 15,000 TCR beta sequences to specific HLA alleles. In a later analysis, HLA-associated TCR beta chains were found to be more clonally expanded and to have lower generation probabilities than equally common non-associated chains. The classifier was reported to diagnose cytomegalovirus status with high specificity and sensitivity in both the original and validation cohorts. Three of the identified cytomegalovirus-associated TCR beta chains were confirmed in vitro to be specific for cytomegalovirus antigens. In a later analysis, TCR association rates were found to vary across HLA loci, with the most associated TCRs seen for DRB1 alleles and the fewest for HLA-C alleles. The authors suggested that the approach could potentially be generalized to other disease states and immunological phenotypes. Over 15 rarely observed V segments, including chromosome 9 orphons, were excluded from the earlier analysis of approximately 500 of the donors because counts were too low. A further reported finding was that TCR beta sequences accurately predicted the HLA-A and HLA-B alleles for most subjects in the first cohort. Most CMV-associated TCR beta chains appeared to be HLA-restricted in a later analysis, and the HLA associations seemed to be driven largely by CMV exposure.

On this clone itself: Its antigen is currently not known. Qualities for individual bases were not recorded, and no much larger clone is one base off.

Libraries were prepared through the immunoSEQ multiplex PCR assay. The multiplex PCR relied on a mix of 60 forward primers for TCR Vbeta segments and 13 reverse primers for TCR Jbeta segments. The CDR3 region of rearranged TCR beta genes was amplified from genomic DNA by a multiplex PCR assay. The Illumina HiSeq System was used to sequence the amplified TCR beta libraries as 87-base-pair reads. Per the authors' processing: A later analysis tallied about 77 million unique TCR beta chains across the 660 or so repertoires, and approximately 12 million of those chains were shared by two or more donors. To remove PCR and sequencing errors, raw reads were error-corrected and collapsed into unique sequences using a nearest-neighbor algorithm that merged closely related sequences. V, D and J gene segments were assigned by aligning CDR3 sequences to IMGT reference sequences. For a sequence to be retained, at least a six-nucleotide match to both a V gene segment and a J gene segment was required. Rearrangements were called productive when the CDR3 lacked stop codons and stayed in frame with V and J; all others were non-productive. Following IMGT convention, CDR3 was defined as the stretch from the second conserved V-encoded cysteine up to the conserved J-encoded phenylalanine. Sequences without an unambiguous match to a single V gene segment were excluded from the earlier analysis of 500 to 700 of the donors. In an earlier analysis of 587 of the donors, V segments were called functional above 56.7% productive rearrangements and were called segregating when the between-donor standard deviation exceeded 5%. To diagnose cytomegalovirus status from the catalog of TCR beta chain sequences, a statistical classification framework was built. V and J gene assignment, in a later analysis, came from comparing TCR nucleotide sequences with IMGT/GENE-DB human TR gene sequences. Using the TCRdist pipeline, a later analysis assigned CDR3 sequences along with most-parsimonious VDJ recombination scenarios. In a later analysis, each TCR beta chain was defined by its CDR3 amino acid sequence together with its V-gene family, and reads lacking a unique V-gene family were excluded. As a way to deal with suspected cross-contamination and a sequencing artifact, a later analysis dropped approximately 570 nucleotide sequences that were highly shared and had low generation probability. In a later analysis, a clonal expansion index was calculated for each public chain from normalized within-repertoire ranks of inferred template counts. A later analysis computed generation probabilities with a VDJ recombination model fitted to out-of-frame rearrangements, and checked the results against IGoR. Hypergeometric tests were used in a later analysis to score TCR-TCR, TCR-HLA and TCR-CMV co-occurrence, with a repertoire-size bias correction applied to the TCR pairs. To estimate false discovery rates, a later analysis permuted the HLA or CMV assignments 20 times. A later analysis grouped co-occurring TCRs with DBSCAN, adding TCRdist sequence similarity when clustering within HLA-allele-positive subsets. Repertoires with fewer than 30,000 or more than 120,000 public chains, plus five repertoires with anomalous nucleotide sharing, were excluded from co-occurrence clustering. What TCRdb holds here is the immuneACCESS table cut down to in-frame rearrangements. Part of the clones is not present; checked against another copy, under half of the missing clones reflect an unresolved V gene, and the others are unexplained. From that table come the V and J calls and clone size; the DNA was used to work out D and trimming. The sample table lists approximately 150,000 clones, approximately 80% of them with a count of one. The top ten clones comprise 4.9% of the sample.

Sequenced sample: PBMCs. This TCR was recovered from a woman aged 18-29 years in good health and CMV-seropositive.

The DNA sequence is given as TGCAGCGTTGGGGGCGGGGGGACTACCTACGAGCAGTACTTC. Its protein is CSVGGGGTTYEQYF. Recombination linked TRBV29-1 to TRBJ2-7, with 8 bases in between that match TRBD2. The CDR3, from cysteine to phenylalanine, totals 14 residues. Here the CDR3 DNA is all that survives: 42 bases in frame from base 1. Via the germline V gene, CDR1 is SQVTM and CDR2 ANQGSEA. Trimmed from V: 4 bases; trimmed from J: 2 bases; junction bases lacking a gene match: 7.